Each of the 5 T cell receptor beta chains below was sequenced from the same sample in a study of T cell responses to AZD1222 COVID-19 vaccine. Clones were read by immunoSEQ multiplex PCR, and TCRdb kept only the in-frame ones, dropping some. The table has 130,000 or so clones, 86% seen once. The sample in question was peripheral blood, obtained on day 0 of AZD1222 vaccination. All receptors come from an adult in good health.

V usage is TRBV18 and J usage is TRBJ2-6; TRBD2 matches at 8 bases. V lost 3 bases and J lost 1; bases outside the gene matches: 8. From germline, CDR1 is KGHSH and CDR2 LQKENI. The CDR3 is made up of 18 amino acids. CDR3 sequence (DNA): TGTGCCAGCTCACCCGGGACTAGTGTGTTTTCTGGGGCCAACGTCCTGACTTTC. This encodes CASSPGTSVFSGANVLTF. The full variable domain, in which reference TRBV18 and TRBJ2-6 provide the parts outside the CDR3, is NAGVMQNPRHLVRRRGQEARLRCSPMKGHSHVYWYRQLPEEGLKFMVYLQKENIIDESGMPKERFSAEFPKEGPSILRIQQVVRGDSAAYFCASSPGTSVFSGANVLTFGAGSRLTVL.

The rearrangement links TRBV6-5 to TRBJ2-3; D unclear. Trimming left V 2 bases short and J 5 bases short, with 2 bases between. The CDR3 loop spans 11 amino acids. From germline, CDR1 is MNHEY and CDR2 SVGAGI. The DNA of the CDR3 is TGTGCCAGCAGTTACAGAGATACGCAGTATTTT. It yields the protein CASSYRDTQYF.

The chain combines TRBV6-5 with TRBJ2-3; 7 bases align to TRBD1. CDR3 length: 13 residues. Losses at the gene ends were 11 bases for V and 0 bases for J; bases not matched to a gene: 5. Germline-derived CDR1 and CDR2 are MNHEY and SVGAGI. The CDR3 DNA reads as TGTGCCGGGGGACAGCTTAGCACAGATACGCAGTATTTT. It is translated as CAGGQLSTDTQYF.

This clone occurred a few times. The chain couples TRBV7-9 to TRBJ2-1; D remains unclear. From germline, CDR1 is SEHNR and CDR2 FQNEAQ (reference sequence). V was clipped by 1 base and J by 9 bases, with 13 bases between them. This CDR3 is 14 amino acids long. CDR3 residues: CASSLEEAVGEQFF. CDR3 in DNA: TGTGCCAGCAGCTTAGAAGAGGCGGTGGGTGAGCAGTTCTTC.

Here the CDR3 reads CASSLDGRDFAYEQYF. The CDR3 DNA reads TGTGCCAGCAGCTTAGATGGCAGGGACTTCGCCTACGAGCAGTACTTC. The chain joins TRBV11-3 to TRBJ2-7; tentative D call: TRBD2 (6 bases). The CDR3 runs 16 residues. Germline V CDR1 and CDR2: SGHNT, YENEEA. Trimming stripped 0 bases from V and 2 bases from J, with 14 bases between.